The clone carrying this T cell receptor (beta chain) was recorded only once. Its antigen is unidentified. This sample was included in a study of T cell clonotyping in hematopoietic cell transplantation. Germline values: CDR1 SGDLS, CDR2 YYNGEE. CDR3 length: 13 residues. V lost 3 bases, J lost 4 bases, and 10 bases lay in between. Overall study findings and caveats: Recipient TCR diversity dropped after transplant; expanded clonotypes rose from day 30 to 180.

Clones were read by immunoSEQ multiplex PCR, and TCRdb kept only the in-frame ones, dropping some. The top ten hold around 6% of the sample, which has roughly 9,000 clones, roughly 93% seen once. Material: PBMCs, obtained 100 days after allogeneic stem cell transplant. The chain combines TRBV9 with TRBJ1-1, with D perhaps matching TRBD1 (6 bases). The source is a male patient aged 45 to 59 who had an allogeneic stem cell transplant from a related donor, so T cells may come from the graft donor. Some clones in this sample may be carry-over from other donors' samples. The CDR3 is CASSAGVSTEAFF. DNA of the CDR3: TGTGCCAGCAGCGCAGGGGTCTCCACTGAAGCTTTCTTT.